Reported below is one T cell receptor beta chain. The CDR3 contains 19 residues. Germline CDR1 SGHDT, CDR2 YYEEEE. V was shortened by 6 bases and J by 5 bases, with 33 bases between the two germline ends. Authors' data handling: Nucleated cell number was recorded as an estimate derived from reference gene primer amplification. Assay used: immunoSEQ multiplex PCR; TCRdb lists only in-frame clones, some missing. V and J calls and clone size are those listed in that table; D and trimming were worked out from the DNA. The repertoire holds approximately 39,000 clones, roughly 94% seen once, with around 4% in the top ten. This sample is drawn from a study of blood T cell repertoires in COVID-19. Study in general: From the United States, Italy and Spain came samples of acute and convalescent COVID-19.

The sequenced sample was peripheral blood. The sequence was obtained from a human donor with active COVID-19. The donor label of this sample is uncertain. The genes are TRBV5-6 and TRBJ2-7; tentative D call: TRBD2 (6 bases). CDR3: CASTSAVPPEGGFNDEQYF. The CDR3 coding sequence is TGTGCCAGCACCTCAGCCGTACCACCCGAGGGAGGATTCAATGACGAGCAGTACTTC.